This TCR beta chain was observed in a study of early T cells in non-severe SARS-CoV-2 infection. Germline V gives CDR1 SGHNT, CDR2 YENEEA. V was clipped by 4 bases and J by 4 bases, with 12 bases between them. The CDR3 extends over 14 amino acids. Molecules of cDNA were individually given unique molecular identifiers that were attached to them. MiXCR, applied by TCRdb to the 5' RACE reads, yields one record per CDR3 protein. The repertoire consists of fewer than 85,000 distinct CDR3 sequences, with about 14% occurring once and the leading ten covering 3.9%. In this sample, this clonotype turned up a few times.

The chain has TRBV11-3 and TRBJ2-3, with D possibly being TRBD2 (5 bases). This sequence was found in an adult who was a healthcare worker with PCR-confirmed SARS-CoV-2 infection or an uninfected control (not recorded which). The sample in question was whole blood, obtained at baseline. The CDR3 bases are TGTGCCAGCAGCTCTCAAAGCGGTGCAGATACGCAGTATTTT. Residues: CASSSQSGADTQYF.